The rows below give T cell receptor beta chains drawn from one sample of a study of blood T cell repertoires in COVID-19. The table came from immunoSEQ multiplex PCR; TCRdb's copy has only in-frame clones and leaves some out. This sample has about 400,000 clones, with 85% to 90% found just once. What was sequenced was PBMCs or T cells enriched from blood (not recorded which). All receptors come from a woman aged 25 to 39 who had recovered from COVID-19. CDR3s include the opening cysteine and the closing phenylalanine or tryptophan. The order of the fields is D gene, clone size, V gene, J gene, CDR3 protein, CDR3 DNA. The D gene is left open where the match is weak. Clone size is shown for a subset of rows, as once, few, many or a class of expanded clone.

D gene: TRBD2
clone size: NA
V gene: TRBV11-2
J gene: TRBJ2-5
CDR3 protein: CASSFPGGETQYF
CDR3 DNA: TGTGCCAGCAGCTTTCCGGGAGGAGAGACCCAGTACTTC

D gene: NA
clone size: NA
V gene: TRBV5-4
J gene: TRBJ2-5
CDR3 protein: CASSPGGPGEKTQYF
CDR3 DNA: TGTGCCAGCAGCCCGGGGGGCCCGGGGGAAAAGACCCAGTACTTC

D gene: TRBD1
clone size: NA
V gene: TRBV28
J gene: TRBJ1-5
CDR3 protein: CASSDHMGQGNQPQHF
CDR3 DNA: TGTGCCAGCAGTGATCATATGGGACAGGGCAATCAGCCCCAGCATTTT

D gene: TRBD1
clone size: NA
V gene: TRBV6-5
J gene: TRBJ2-7
CDR3 protein: CASRWGGQGAYEQYF
CDR3 DNA: TGTGCCAGCAGATGGGGGGGACAGGGGGCCTACGAGCAGTACTTC

D gene: NA
clone size: NA
V gene: TRBV7-9
J gene: TRBJ2-2
CDR3 protein: CASSLFRTENTGELFF
CDR3 DNA: TGTGCCAGCAGCTTATTTAGGACAGAGAACACCGGGGAGCTGTTTTTT

D gene: TRBD2
clone size: NA
V gene: TRBV5-6
J gene: TRBJ2-3
CDR3 protein: CASSLPAGGPDTQYF
CDR3 DNA: TGTGCCAGCAGCCTTCCTGCGGGGGGGCCAGATACGCAGTATTTT

D gene: NA
clone size: NA
V gene: TRBV19
J gene: TRBJ2-2
CDR3 protein: CASSMERGGLGELFF
CDR3 DNA: TGTGCCAGTAGTATGGAGAGGGGGGGCCTCGGGGAGCTGTTTTTT

D gene: TRBD2
clone size: NA
V gene: TRBV28
J gene: TRBJ2-1
CDR3 protein: CASSLIRTSGSGEQFF
CDR3 DNA: TGTGCCAGCAGTTTAATCCGGACTAGCGGGAGTGGGGAGCAGTTCTTC

D gene: NA
clone size: few
V gene: TRBV5-6
J gene: TRBJ2-7
CDR3 protein: CASSLVRGVGGYEQYF
CDR3 DNA: TGTGCCAGCAGCTTGGTCAGGGGTGTTGGGGGCTACGAGCAGTACTTC

D gene: NA
clone size: NA
V gene: TRBV3-1/TRBV3-2
J gene: TRBJ1-3
CDR3 protein: CASSRKGAGNTIYF
CDR3 DNA: TGTGCCAGCAGCCGAAAGGGGGCTGGAAACACCATATATTTT

D gene: NA
clone size: NA
V gene: TRBV30
J gene: TRBJ2-7
CDR3 protein: CAWSVGGYEQYF
CDR3 DNA: TGTGCCTGGAGTGTGGGGGGCTACGAGCAGTACTTC

D gene: NA
clone size: NA
V gene: TRBV30
J gene: TRBJ2-5
CDR3 protein: CAYTRGAGETQYF
CDR3 DNA: TGTGCCTACACCCGAGGGGCGGGGGAGACCCAGTACTTC

D gene: NA
clone size: NA
V gene: TRBV5-4
J gene: TRBJ2-1
CDR3 protein: CASSLGVLAPSSYNEQFF
CDR3 DNA: TGTGCCAGCAGCTTGGGTGTTCTAGCGCCGAGCTCCTACAATGAGCAGTTCTTC

D gene: TRBD1
clone size: NA
V gene: TRBV30
J gene: TRBJ2-7
CDR3 protein: CAWSTGTGAEQYF
CDR3 DNA: TGTGCCTGGTCTACCGGGACAGGAGCCGAGCAGTACTTC

D gene: NA
clone size: NA
V gene: TRBV6-5
J gene: TRBJ1-1
CDR3 protein: CASSTGIEAFF
CDR3 DNA: TGTGCCAGCAGTACAGGGATTGAAGCTTTCTTT

D gene: NA
clone size: NA
V gene: TRBV18
J gene: TRBJ1-1
CDR3 protein: CASSPMGRIEAFF
CDR3 DNA: TGTGCCAGCTCCCCCATGGGCCGGATCGAAGCTTTCTTT

D gene: NA
clone size: NA
V gene: TRBV12-3/TRBV12-4
J gene: TRBJ2-1
CDR3 protein: CASSLVVYEQFF
CDR3 DNA: TGTGCCAGCAGTTTAGTAGTGTATGAGCAGTTCTTC

D gene: NA
clone size: NA
V gene: TRBV30
J gene: TRBJ1-2
CDR3 protein: CAWSVPSLGDNGYTF
CDR3 DNA: TGTGCCTGGAGTGTCCCCAGCCTAGGCGATAATGGCTACACCTTC

D gene: NA
clone size: NA
V gene: TRBV7-8
J gene: TRBJ1-1
CDR3 protein: CASSTGTPTEAFF
CDR3 DNA: TGTGCCAGCAGCACCGGGACACCGACTGAAGCTTTCTTT

D gene: TRBD1
clone size: NA
V gene: TRBV7-2
J gene: TRBJ2-7
CDR3 protein: CASSRDRVSYEQYF
CDR3 DNA: TGTGCCAGCAGCAGGGACAGGGTTAGCTACGAGCAGTACTTC

D gene: NA
clone size: NA
V gene: TRBV29-1
J gene: TRBJ2-1
CDR3 protein: CSVGLTYNEQFF
CDR3 DNA: TGCAGCGTGGGACTTACCTACAATGAGCAGTTCTTC

D gene: NA
clone size: NA
V gene: TRBV19
J gene: TRBJ1-1
CDR3 protein: CASQKDRRGEAFF
CDR3 DNA: TGTGCCAGCCAGAAAGACCGACGGGGAGAAGCTTTCTTT

D gene: NA
clone size: NA
V gene: TRBV19
J gene: TRBJ1-5
CDR3 protein: CASTPWRGEQPQHF
CDR3 DNA: TGTGCCAGTACTCCGTGGAGGGGTGAACAGCCCCAGCATTTT

D gene: NA
clone size: NA
V gene: TRBV29-1
J gene: TRBJ2-4
CDR3 protein: CSVLGQGYGIQYF
CDR3 DNA: TGCAGCGTTCTAGGCCAGGGGTATGGCATTCAGTACTTC

D gene: TRBD1
clone size: NA
V gene: TRBV3-1/TRBV3-2
J gene: TRBJ2-2
CDR3 protein: CASSQDPGGWTGELFF
CDR3 DNA: TGTGCCAGCAGCCAAGATCCAGGGGGCTGGACCGGGGAGCTGTTTTTT

D gene: NA
clone size: NA
V gene: TRBV9
J gene: TRBJ1-2
CDR3 protein: CASSPDRNYGYTF
CDR3 DNA: TGTGCCAGCAGCCCCGACAGGAACTATGGCTACACCTTC

D gene: NA
clone size: few
V gene: TRBV5-1
J gene: TRBJ2-3
CDR3 protein: CASSLGHETDTQYF
CDR3 DNA: TGCGCCAGCAGCCTGGGCCATGAGACAGATACGCAGTATTTT

D gene: TRBD2
clone size: NA
V gene: TRBV15
J gene: TRBJ2-1
CDR3 protein: CATSRDWQREGNQYEQFF
CDR3 DNA: TGTGCCACCAGCAGAGATTGGCAGCGGGAGGGCAATCAGTATGAGCAGTTCTTC

D gene: TRBD2
clone size: NA
V gene: TRBV3-1/TRBV3-2
J gene: TRBJ2-1
CDR3 protein: CASSLGEGLVQFF
CDR3 DNA: TGTGCCAGCAGCCTGGGGGAGGGTTTGGTGCAGTTCTTC

D gene: NA
clone size: NA
V gene: TRBV9
J gene: TRBJ1-4
CDR3 protein: CASSPYLLNEKLFF
CDR3 DNA: TGTGCCAGCAGCCCATACTTGCTTAATGAAAAACTGTTTTTT